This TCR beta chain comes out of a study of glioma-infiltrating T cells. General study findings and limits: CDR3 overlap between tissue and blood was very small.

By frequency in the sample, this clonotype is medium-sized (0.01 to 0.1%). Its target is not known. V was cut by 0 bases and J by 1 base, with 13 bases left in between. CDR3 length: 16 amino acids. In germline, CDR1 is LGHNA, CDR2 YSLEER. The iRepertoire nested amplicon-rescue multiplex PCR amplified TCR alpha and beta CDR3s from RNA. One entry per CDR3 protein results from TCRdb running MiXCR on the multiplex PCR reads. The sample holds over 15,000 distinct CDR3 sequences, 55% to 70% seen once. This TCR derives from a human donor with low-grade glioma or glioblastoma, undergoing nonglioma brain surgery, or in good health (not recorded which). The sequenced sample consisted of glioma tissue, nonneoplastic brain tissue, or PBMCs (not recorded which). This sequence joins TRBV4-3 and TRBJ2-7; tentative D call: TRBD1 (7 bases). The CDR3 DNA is TGCGCCAGCAGCCAAGATAGTCCAGGGGGGTCCTACGAGCAGTACTTC. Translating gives CASSQDSPGGSYEQYF.